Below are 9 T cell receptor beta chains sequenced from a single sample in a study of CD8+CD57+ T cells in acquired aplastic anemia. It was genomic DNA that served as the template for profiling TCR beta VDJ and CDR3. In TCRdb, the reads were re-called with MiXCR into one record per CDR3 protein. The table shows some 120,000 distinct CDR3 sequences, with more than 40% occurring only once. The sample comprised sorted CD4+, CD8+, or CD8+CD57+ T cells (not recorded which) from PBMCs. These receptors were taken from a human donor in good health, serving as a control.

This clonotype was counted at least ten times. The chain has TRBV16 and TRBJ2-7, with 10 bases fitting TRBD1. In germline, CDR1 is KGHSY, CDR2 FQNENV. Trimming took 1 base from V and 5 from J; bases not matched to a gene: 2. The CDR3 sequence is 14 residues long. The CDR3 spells CASSQLGQGHEQYF. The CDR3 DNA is TGTGCCAGCAGCCAATTGGGACAGGGGCACGAGCAGTACTTC.

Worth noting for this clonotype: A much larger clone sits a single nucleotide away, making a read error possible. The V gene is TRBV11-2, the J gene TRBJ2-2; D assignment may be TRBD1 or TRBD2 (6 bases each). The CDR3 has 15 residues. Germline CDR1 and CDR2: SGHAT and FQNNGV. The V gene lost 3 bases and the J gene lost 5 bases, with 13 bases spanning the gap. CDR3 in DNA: TGTGCCAGCAGCTTCGATAGGGGGGCGACCGGGGAGCTGTTTTTT. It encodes CASSFDRGATGELFF.

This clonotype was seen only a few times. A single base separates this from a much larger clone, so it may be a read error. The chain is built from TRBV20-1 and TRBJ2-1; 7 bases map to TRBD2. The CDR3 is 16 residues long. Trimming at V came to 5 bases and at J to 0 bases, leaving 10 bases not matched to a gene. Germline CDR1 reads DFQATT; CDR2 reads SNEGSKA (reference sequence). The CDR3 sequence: CSAGLVGIFSYNEQFF. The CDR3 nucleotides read TGCAGTGCTGGACTAGTGGGGATATTCTCCTACAATGAGCAGTTCTTC.

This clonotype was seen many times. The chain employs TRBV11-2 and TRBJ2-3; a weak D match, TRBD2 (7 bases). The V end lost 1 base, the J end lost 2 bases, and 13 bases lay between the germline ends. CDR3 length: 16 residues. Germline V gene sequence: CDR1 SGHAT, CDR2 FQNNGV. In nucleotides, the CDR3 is TGTGCCAGCAGCTTAGGACGGGGGGCTAACACAGATACGCAGTATTTT. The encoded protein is CASSLGRGANTDTQYF.

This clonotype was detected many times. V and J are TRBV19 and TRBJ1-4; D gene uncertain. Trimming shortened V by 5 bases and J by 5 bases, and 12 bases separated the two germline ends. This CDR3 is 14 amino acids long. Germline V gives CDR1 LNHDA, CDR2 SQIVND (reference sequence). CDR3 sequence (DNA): TGTGCCAGTAGTGGGAGAGGAACGAATGAAAAACTGTTTTTT. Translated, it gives CASSGRGTNEKLFF.

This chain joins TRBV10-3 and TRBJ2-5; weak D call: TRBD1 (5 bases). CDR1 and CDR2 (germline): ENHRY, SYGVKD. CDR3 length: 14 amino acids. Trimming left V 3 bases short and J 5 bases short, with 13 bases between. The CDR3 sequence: CAISDDRSVETQYF. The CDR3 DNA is TGTGCCATCAGTGATGACAGAAGCGTCGAGACCCAGTACTTC.

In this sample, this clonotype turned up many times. CDR3 in DNA: TGTGCTAGTGGTTCGACTAGCGGGGGAGGGACCACCGCAGATACGCAGTATTTT. Its translation is CASGSTSGGGTTADTQYF. V is TRBV12-5 and J is TRBJ2-3; TRBD2 matches at 12 bases. V was pared by 4 bases and J by 4 bases, with 12 bases of the junction left unmatched. There are 18 residues in the CDR3. In germline, CDR1 is LGHNT, CDR2 FRNRAP.

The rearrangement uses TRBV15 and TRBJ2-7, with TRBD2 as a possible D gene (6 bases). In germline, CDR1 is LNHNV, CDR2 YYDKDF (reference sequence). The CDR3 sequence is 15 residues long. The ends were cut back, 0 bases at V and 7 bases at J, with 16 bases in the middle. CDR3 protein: CATSREGGPLGEQYF. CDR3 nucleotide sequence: TGTGCCACCAGCAGAGAGGGGGGTCCTTTGGGAGAGCAGTACTTC.

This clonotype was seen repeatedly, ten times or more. CDR3 DNA: TGTGCCAGCAGCTTGGGCCGGGGGAACACTGAAGCTTTCTTT. Protein: CASSLGRGNTEAFF. V is TRBV11-1 and J is TRBJ1-1; D remains unclear. The V end was cut by 3 bases, the J end by 1 base, with 9 bases between. The germline V gene has CDR1 SGHAT and CDR2 FQDESV (reference sequence). The CDR3 runs to 14 residues.